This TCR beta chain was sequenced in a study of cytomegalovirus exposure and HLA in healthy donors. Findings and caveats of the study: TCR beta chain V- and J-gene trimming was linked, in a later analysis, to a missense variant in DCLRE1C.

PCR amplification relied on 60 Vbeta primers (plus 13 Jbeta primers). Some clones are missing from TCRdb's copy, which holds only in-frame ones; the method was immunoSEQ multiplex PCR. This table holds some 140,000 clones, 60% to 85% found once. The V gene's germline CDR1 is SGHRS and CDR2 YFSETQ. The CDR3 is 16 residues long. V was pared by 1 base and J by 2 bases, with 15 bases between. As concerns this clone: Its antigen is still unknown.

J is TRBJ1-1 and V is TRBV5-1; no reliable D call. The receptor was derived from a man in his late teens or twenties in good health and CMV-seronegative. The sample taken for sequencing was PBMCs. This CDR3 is CASSLLFGSGNTEAFF. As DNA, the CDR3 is TGCGCCAGCAGCTTGTTATTCGGGAGCGGCAACACTGAAGCTTTCTTT.